The clone carrying this T cell receptor beta chain was counted between two and nine times. As yet, its antigen is unknown. A second PCR of about 6 to 11 cycles used a sample-barcoded 5' primer and a J-beta primer mix. Every sample produced at least 2.5 million CDR3-containing paired-end reads. TCRdb independently ran MiXCR on the 5' RACE reads; one entry per CDR3 protein. The sample lists 950,000 to 1,200,000 distinct CDR3 sequences; around two fifths were seen once. CDR1 is SGHVS and CDR2 is FQNEAQ in the germline V gene. This CDR3 spans 15 amino acids. V was trimmed by 1 base and J by 6 bases, leaving 16 bases between them. The data are from a study of blood T cells in healthy people across ages. Researchers collected 7.5 to 10 milliliters of peripheral blood from every single donor. Study results and caveats: Researchers report that TCR beta diversity correlated strongly with naive T cell percentage. Age brought a roughly linear fall in TCR beta diversity measured per million T cells.

Input material: blood. This clonotype was obtained from a young man in good health. The rearrangement joins TRBV7-8 to TRBJ2-7; D is uncertain. The DNA for the CDR3 is TGTGCCAGCAGCTTAGAGGGCCAATGGCCCTCCGAGCAGTACTTC. This translates into CASSLEGQWPSEQYF.